One sample yielded the 2 T cell receptor beta chains listed below, sequenced in a study of cytomegalovirus exposure and HLA in healthy donors (dated by TCRdb to about 2017). Library preparation employed the immunoSEQ multiplex PCR assay. A mixture of 60 forward primers for TCR Vbeta segments and 13 reverse primers for TCR Jbeta segments was used in the multiplex PCR. What TCRdb holds here is the immuneACCESS table cut down to in-frame rearrangements. Part of the clones is not present; checked against another copy, under half of the missing clones reflect an unresolved V gene, and the others are unexplained. The sample's own table lists around 80,000 clones. The ten most abundant clones make up less than 6% of the sample. Sequencing was performed on PBMCs. These receptors were obtained from a man in his forties in good health and CMV-seronegative.

The V call is TRBV7-9, the J call TRBJ2-5; 10 bases are a match to TRBD1. Per the germline V gene, CDR1 is SEHNR and CDR2 is FQNEAQ (reference sequence). J gave up 5 bases and V 4 bases, and 4 bases lay outside the gene matches. The CDR3 runs to 14 residues. The CDR3 reads CASSWTGGSETQYF. In DNA form, the CDR3 reads TGTGCCAGCAGCTGGACAGGGGGATCGGAGACCCAGTACTTC.

The V gene is TRBV7-9, the J gene TRBJ2-3, with TRBD1 as a possible D gene (5 bases). From germline, CDR1 is SEHNR and CDR2 FQNEAQ (reference sequence). The CDR3 spans 16 residues. The V gene lost 1 base and the J gene lost 0 bases, with 11 bases spanning the gap. CDR3 nucleotides: TGTGCCAGCAGCTTAGGCAGGGCCGGGAGCACAGATACGCAGTATTTT. Amino acid sequence: CASSLGRAGSTDTQYF.